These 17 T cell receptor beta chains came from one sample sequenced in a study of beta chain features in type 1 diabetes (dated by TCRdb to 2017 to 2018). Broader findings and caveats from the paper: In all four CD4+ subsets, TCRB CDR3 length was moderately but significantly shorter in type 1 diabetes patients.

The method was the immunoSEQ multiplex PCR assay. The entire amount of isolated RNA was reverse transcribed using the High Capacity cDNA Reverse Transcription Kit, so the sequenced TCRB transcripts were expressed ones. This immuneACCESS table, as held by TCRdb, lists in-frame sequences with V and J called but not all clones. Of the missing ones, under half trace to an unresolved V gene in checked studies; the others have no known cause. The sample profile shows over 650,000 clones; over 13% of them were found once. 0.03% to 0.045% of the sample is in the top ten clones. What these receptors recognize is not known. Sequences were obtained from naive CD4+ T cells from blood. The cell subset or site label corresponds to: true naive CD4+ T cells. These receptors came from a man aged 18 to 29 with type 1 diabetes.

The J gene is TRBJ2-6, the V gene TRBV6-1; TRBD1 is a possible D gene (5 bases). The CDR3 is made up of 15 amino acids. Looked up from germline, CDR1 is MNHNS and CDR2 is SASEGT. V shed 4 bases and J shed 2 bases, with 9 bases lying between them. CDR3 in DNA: TGTGCCAGCAGTGGTGGGGCCACTGGGGCCAACGTCCTGACTTTC. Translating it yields CASSGGATGANVLTF.

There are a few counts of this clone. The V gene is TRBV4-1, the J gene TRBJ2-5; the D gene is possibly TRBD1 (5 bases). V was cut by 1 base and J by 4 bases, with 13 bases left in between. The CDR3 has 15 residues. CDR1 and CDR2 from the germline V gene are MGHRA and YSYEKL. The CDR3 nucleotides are TGCGCCAGCAGCCAAGGGAAGGGGATAGGAGAGACCCAGTACTTC. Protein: CASSQGKGIGETQYF.

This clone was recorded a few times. The CDR3 sequence is CAWSLLRGNEKLFF. CDR3 in DNA: TGTGCCTGGAGCCTACTTCGGGGTAATGAAAAACTGTTTTTT. The genes are TRBV30 and TRBJ1-4; no firm D call. The V end lost 3 bases, the J end lost 4 bases, and 12 bases lay between the germline ends. CDR1 and CDR2 from the germline V gene are GTSNPN and SVGIG (reference sequence). CDR3 length equals 14 residues.

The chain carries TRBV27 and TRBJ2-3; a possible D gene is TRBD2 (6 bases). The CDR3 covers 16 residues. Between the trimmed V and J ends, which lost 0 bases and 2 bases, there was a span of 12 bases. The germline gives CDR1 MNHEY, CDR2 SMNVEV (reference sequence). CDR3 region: CASSLSVAAYTDTQYF. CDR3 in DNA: TGTGCCAGCAGTTTATCGGTAGCGGCATACACAGATACGCAGTATTTT.

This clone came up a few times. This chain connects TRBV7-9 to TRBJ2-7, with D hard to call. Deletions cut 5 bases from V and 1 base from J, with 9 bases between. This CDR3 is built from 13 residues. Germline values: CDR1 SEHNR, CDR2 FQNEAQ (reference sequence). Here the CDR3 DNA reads TGTGCCAGCAGCCCAACTATTTCCTACGAGCAGTACTTC. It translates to CASSPTISYEQYF.

The CDR3 nucleotides are TGCAGCGTGGTTATAAGGTTATCTGAAGCTTTCTTT. This sequence encodes CSVVIRLSEAFF. The chain links TRBV29-1 to TRBJ1-1; no firm D call. Germline V gene data show CDR1 as SQVTM and CDR2 as ANQGSEA. This CDR3 spans 12 amino acids. V was clipped by 6 bases and J by 6 bases, with 14 bases between them. Supplemented by reference TRBV29-1 and TRBJ1-1, the full variable domain reads SAVISQKPSRDICQRGTSLTIQCQVDSQVTMMFWYRQQPGQSLTLIATANQGSEATYESGFVIDKFPISRPNLTFSTLTVSNMSPEDSSIYLCSVVIRLSEAFFGQGTRLTVV.

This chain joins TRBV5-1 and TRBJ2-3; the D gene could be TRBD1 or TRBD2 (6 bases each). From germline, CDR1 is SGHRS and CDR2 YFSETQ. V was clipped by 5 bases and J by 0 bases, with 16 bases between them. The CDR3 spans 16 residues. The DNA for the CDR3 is TGCGCCAGCAGGTCCGGGGGCCCGGACAGCACAGATACGCAGTATTTT. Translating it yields CASRSGGPDSTDTQYF.

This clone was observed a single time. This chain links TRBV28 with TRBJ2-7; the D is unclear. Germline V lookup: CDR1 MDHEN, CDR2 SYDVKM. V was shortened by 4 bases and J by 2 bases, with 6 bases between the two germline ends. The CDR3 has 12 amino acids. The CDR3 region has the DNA TGTGCCAGCAGTTCACAGACCTACGAGCAGTACTTC. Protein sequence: CASSSQTYEQYF.

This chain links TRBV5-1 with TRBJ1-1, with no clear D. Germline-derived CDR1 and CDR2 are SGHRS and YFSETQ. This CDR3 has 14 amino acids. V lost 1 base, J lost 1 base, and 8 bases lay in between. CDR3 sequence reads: CASSLRQTNTEAFF. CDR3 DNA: TGCGCCAGCAGCTTGAGGCAGACGAACACTGAAGCTTTCTTT.

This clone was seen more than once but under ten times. The CDR3 nucleotides read TGTGCCAGCAGTTACGGCAGGGGGGGATCTGAAGCTTTCTTT. The encoded protein is CASSYGRGGSEAFF. The chain recombines TRBV6-5 with TRBJ1-1; 7 bases fit TRBD1. V gave up 2 bases and J gave up 6 bases; unmatched junction bases: 6. Germline CDR1 is MNHEY and CDR2 is SVGAGI. The CDR3 extends over 14 amino acids.

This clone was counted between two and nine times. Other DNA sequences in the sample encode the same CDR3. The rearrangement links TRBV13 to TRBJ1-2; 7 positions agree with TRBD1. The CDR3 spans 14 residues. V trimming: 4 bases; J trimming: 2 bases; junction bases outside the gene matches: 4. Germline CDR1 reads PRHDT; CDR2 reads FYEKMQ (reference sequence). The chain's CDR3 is CASSSRTGNYGYTF. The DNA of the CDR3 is TGTGCCAGCAGCTCCCGGACAGGAAACTATGGCTACACCTTC.

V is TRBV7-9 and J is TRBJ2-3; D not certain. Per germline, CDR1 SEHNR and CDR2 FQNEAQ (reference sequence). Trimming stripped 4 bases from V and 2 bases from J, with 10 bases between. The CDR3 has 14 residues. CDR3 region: CASSSRPNTDTQYF. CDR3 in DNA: TGTGCCAGCAGCTCCCGACCAAACACAGATACGCAGTATTTT.

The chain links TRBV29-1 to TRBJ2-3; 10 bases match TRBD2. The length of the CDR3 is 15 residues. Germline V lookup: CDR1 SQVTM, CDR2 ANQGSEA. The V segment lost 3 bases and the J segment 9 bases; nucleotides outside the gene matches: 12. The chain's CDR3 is CSVDAAGGVWDTQYF. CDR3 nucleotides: TGCAGCGTTGATGCAGCGGGAGGGGTTTGGGACACGCAGTATTTT.

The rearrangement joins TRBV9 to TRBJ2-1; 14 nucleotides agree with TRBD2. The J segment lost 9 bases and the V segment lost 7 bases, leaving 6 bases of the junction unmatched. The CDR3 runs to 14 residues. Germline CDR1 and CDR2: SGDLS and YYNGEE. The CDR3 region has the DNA TGTGCCAGCTCCGGGACTAGCGGGAGAGGTGAGCAGTTCTTC. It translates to CASSGTSGRGEQFF. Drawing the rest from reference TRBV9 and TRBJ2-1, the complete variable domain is DSGVTQTPKHLITATGQRVTLRCSPRSGDLSVYWYQQSLDQGLQFLIQYYNGEERAKGNILERFSAQQFPDLHSELNLSSLELGDSALYFCASSGTSGRGEQFFGPGTRLTVL.

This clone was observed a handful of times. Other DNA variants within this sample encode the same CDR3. CDR3 sequence: CASSLGRSTDTQYF. The CDR3, as DNA: TGTGCCAGCAGCTTGGGTAGAAGCACAGATACGCAGTATTTT. The chain recombines TRBV5-4 with TRBJ2-3; no firm D call. The germline V and J ends were trimmed by 0 bases and 0 bases, with 5 bases remaining between them. The V gene's germline CDR1 is SGHNT and CDR2 YYREEE (reference sequence). This CDR3 is built from 14 residues. Based on the CDR3 plus reference TRBV5-4 and TRBJ2-3, the full variable domain is ETGVTQSPTHLIKTRGQQVTLRCSSQSGHNTVSWYQQALGQGPQFIFQYYREEENGRGNFPPRFSGLQFPNYSSELNVNALELDDSALYLCASSLGRSTDTQYFGPGTRLTVL.

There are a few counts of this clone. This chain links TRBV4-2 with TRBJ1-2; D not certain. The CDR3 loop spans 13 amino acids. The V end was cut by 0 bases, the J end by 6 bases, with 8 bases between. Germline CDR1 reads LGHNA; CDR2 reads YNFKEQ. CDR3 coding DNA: TGTGCCAGCAGCCAAGATGAGTCGGATGGCTACACCTTC. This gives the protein CASSQDESDGYTF.

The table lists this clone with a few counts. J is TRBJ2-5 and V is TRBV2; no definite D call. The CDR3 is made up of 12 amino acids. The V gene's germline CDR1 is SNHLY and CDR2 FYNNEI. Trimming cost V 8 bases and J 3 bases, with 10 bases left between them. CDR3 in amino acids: CASSYQEETQYF. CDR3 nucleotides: TGTGCCAGCTCCTATCAGGAAGAGACCCAGTACTTC.